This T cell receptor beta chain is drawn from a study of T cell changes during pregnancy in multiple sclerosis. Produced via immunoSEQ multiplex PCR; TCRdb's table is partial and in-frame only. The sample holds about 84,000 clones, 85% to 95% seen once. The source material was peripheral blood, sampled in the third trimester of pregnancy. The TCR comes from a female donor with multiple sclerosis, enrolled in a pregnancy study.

The CDR3 DNA sequence: TGTGCCAGCAGTGACTGGGCGGGTCTTATGGGTGCCAATGAGCAGTTCTTC. As protein: CASSDWAGLMGANEQFF. This chain uses TRBV6-1 with TRBJ2-1; a weak D match, TRBD2 (5 bases). This CDR3 contains 17 residues. Trimming took off 3 bases at V and 6 bases at J, with 21 bases between the two ends. The germline V gene encodes CDR1 MNHNS and CDR2 SASEGT.